Below are 7 T cell receptor beta chains sequenced from a single sample in a study of T cells in pancreatic ductal adenocarcinoma (dated by TCRdb to 2015 to 2018). Pancreatic ductal adenocarcinoma patients who had undergone surgery without neoadjuvant therapy were selected. Library creation used the immunoSEQ multiplex PCR assay. Entries here come from immuneACCESS through TCRdb and include only in-frame sequences with V and J called. Some clones fail to appear in such tables; in the studies checked, an unresolved V gene covers under half of the shortfall, and the cause of the remainder is unknown. This sample holds roughly 5,000 clones; roughly 76% were observed only once. The biggest ten clones account for 8.8% of the sample. The sequenced sample was pancreatic tumor tissue. These receptors all stem from a human donor with pancreatic ductal adenocarcinoma.

V gene TRBV9 combines with J gene TRBJ2-7; D is unresolved. Germline V gene lookup returns CDR1 SGDLS and CDR2 YYNGEE. V lost 5 bases, J lost 2 bases, and 14 bases lay in between. There are 14 residues in the CDR3. The CDR3 bases are TGTGCCAGCAGTGATCAGTACCGCCCCTACGAGCAGTACTTC. Translated, it gives CASSDQYRPYEQYF. Combining the CDR3 with reference TRBV9 and TRBJ2-7 gives the whole variable domain DSGVTQTPKHLITATGQRVTLRCSPRSGDLSVYWYQQSLDQGLQFLIQYYNGEERAKGNILERFSAQQFPDLHSELNLSSLELGDSALYFCASSDQYRPYEQYFGPGTRLTVT.

The CDR3 loop is CASSRTSTYEQYF. Here the CDR3 DNA reads TGTGCCAGCAGCCGGACATCAACCTACGAGCAGTACTTC. This chain joins TRBV7-2 and TRBJ2-7; a weak D match, TRBD1 (5 bases). The CDR3 totals 13 residues. V lost 5 bases and J 2 bases, leaving 10 bases between the germline ends. Germline V gene data show CDR1 as SGHTA and CDR2 as FQGNSA. The full variable domain, rest sourced from reference TRBV7-2 and TRBJ2-7, is GAGVSQSPSNKVTEKGKDVELRCDPISGHTALYWYRQSLGQGLEFLIYFQGNSAPDKSGLPSDRFSAERTGGSVSTLTIQRTQQEDSAVYLCASSRTSTYEQYFGPGTRLTVT.

The V call is TRBV5-4, the J call TRBJ1-2; tentatively, D is TRBD1 (5 bases). From germline, CDR1 is SGHNT and CDR2 YYREEE (reference sequence). The CDR3 has 17 residues. V was shortened by 0 bases and J by 2 bases, with 17 bases between the two germline ends. The CDR3: CASSLGSGPGVNYGYTF. The CDR3 DNA is TGTGCCAGCAGCTTGGGGTCAGGTCCGGGGGTAAACTATGGCTACACCTTC.

This chain connects TRBV9 to TRBJ1-3; D gene uncertain. The CDR3 extends over 15 amino acids. The V end lost 0 bases, the J end lost 4 bases, and 11 bases lay between the germline ends. CDR1 and CDR2 from the germline V gene are SGDLS and YYNGEE. This chain's CDR3 is CASSVATDQGNTIYF. Written as DNA, the CDR3 is TGTGCCAGCAGCGTAGCGACTGACCAAGGAAACACCATATATTTT.

V gene TRBV2 combines with J gene TRBJ1-5; the match to TRBD1 covers 7 bases. In germline, CDR1 is SNHLY, CDR2 FYNNEI. CDR3 length: 15 residues. The V segment lost 6 bases and the J segment 1 base; nucleotides outside the gene matches: 6. CDR3 DNA: TGTGCCAGCAGACCCGGGACAGACAGCAATCAGCCCCAGCATTTT. Translated, it gives CASRPGTDSNQPQHF.

The chain uses TRBV27 and TRBJ1-1; perhaps TRBD1 as D (5 bases). The length of the CDR3 is 14 residues. The germline CDR1 and CDR2 sequences are MNHEY and SMNVEV (reference sequence). Trimming left V 3 bases short and J 6 bases short, with 14 bases between. The CDR3 spells CASSFDVGASEAFF. The CDR3 DNA sequence: TGTGCCAGCAGTTTCGACGTAGGGGCGTCTGAAGCTTTCTTT.

The chain uses TRBV11-3 and TRBJ1-2, with D unclear. The ends were cut back, 1 base at V and 8 bases at J, with 14 bases in the middle. Germline V gives CDR1 SGHNT, CDR2 YENEEA. The CDR3 spans 14 residues. The CDR3 DNA sequence: TGTGCCAGCAGCTTAGTGCCAGCAATTAGCGGCTACACCTTC. Protein: CASSLVPAISGYTF.